A single sample is the source of the 32 T cell receptor beta chains below, sequenced in a study of cytomegalovirus exposure and HLA in healthy donors. TCRdb keeps only in-frame clones here, not all; method: immunoSEQ multiplex PCR. The sample lists about 120,000 clones; about 88% were seen once. Sequencing was done on a sample of PBMCs. These receptors were taken from a woman under 30 in good health and CMV-seronegative.

This clone was detected a few times. The chain couples TRBV7-2 to TRBJ1-2; D is undetermined. The V and J ends lost 6 bases and 8 bases respectively, with 10 bases between them. In germline, CDR1 is SGHTA, CDR2 FQGNSA. The CDR3 is 11 residues long. The chain's CDR3 is CASRSGPGYTF. CDR3 coding DNA: TGTGCCAGCAGATCTGGGCCCGGCTACACCTTC.

This clone appeared a single time. The genes are TRBV30 and TRBJ2-7; TRBD1 matches 7 bases. The V segment lost 2 bases and the J segment 3 bases; nucleotides outside the gene matches: 4. This CDR3 comprises 13 residues. From germline, CDR1 is GTSNPN and CDR2 SVGIG (reference sequence). DNA of the CDR3: TGTGCCTGGAGTTCGGACAGGATCTACGAGCAGTACTTC. Translation gives CAWSSDRIYEQYF. The variable domain in full, with the rest retrieved from reference TRBV30 and TRBJ2-7, is SQTIHQWPATLVQPVGSPLSLECTVEGTSNPNLYWYRQAAGRGLQLLFYSVGIGQISSEVPQNLSASRPQDRQFILSSKKLLLSDSGFYLCAWSSDRIYEQYFGPGTRLTVT.

The CDR3 region is CASSGGTGGTEAFF. The CDR3 nucleotides are TGTGCCAGCAGTGGAGGGACAGGCGGCACTGAAGCTTTCTTT. The gene calls are TRBV2 and TRBJ1-1; 8 nucleotides match TRBD1. CDR3 size: 14 residues. Germline V lookup: CDR1 SNHLY, CDR2 FYNNEI. Losses at the gene ends were 4 bases for V and 4 bases for J; bases not matched to a gene: 5.

The CDR3 DNA follows: TGTGCCAGCAGGCGGCAGCAGTCCCACGAGCAGTACTTC. This codes for CASRRQQSHEQYF. This sequence joins TRBV28 and TRBJ2-7, with no clear D. The CDR3 length is 13 residues. Germline CDR1 MDHEN, CDR2 SYDVKM. Trimming cost V 6 bases and J 5 bases, with 14 bases left between them.

The chain uses TRBV28 and TRBJ2-7; TRBD1 matches 12 bases. The trim removed 3 bases at V and 7 bases at J, leaving 4 bases unmatched. Germline V gene lookup returns CDR1 MDHEN and CDR2 SYDVKM. This CDR3 has 14 residues. CDR3 bases: TGTGCCAGCAGTTTGGGACAGGGGGCGGGGGAGCAGTACTTC. Translated, it gives CASSLGQGAGEQYF.

The CDR3 DNA is TGCAGCGTCTCGGTGGGACTACATATCTCCTACGAGCAGTACTTC. Translation gives CSVSVGLHISYEQYF. The chain recombines TRBV29-1 with TRBJ2-7; 7 bases are a match to TRBD2. From germline, CDR1 is SQVTM and CDR2 ANQGSEA. CDR3 length: 15 residues. J was trimmed by 0 bases and V by 6 bases; bases with no gene match: 11.

The chain has TRBV30 and TRBJ2-5; weak D call: TRBD2 (6 bases). V dropped 0 bases and J dropped 2 bases, with 13 bases sitting between them. The CDR3 is 15 amino acids. Germline V gene sequence: CDR1 GTSNPN, CDR2 SVGIG (reference sequence). This chain's CDR3 is CAWSVWRGLQETQYF. CDR3 DNA sequence: TGTGCCTGGAGTGTTTGGCGGGGCCTGCAAGAGACCCAGTACTTC.

The chain combines TRBV28 with TRBJ1-5; TRBD1 might be the D (6 bases). CDR1 is MDHEN, CDR2 SYDVKM, per germline. V dropped 7 bases and J dropped 5 bases, with 12 bases sitting between them. This CDR3 contains 13 residues. The chain's CDR3 is CASTSDRYQPQHF. The CDR3, as DNA: TGTGCCAGCACCTCGGACAGATATCAGCCCCAGCATTTT.

The CDR3 reads CASSLAGTPTYEQYF. In DNA form, the CDR3 reads TGTGCCAGCAGTTTAGCCGGGACTCCCACCTACGAGCAGTACTTC. The chain links TRBV27 to TRBJ2-7; D perhaps matches TRBD2 (6 bases). This CDR3 has 15 residues. Trimming took 2 bases from V and 2 from J, leaving 13 bases between them. The V gene's germline CDR1 is MNHEY and CDR2 SMNVEV (reference sequence).

V usage is TRBV6-5 and J usage is TRBJ1-2, with 7 bases that match TRBD1. The germline CDR1 and CDR2 sequences are MNHEY and SVGAGI. CDR3 length: 15 amino acids. V gave up 7 bases and J gave up 0 bases; unmatched junction bases: 8. CDR3 DNA: TGTGCCAGCACCAGCCTTGGGACAGCTAACTATGGCTACACCTTC. The encoded protein is CASTSLGTANYGYTF.

This chain links TRBV10-3 with TRBJ1-1; a weak D match, TRBD1 (5 bases). Per the germline V gene, CDR1 is ENHRY and CDR2 is SYGVKD. The CDR3 is 15 amino acids. V lost 2 bases to trimming and J lost 1 base, with 11 bases between them. CDR3 loop: CAISERTGANTEAFF. CDR3 coding DNA: TGTGCCATCAGTGAGCGTACAGGAGCGAACACTGAAGCTTTCTTT.

The CDR3 reads CASSLGLPSAEQYF. CDR3 coding DNA: TGTGCCAGCAGTTTGGGACTACCATCGGCCGAGCAGTACTTC. J is TRBJ2-7 and V is TRBV28, with 7 nucleotides matching TRBD2. Trimming at V came to 3 bases and at J to 6 bases, leaving 8 bases not matched to a gene. Germline values: CDR1 MDHEN, CDR2 SYDVKM. The CDR3 has 14 amino acids.

This chain joins TRBV30 and TRBJ2-3; D not certain. V dropped 0 bases and J dropped 5 bases, with 9 bases sitting between them. This CDR3 is built from 13 residues. In germline, CDR1 is GTSNPN, CDR2 SVGIG (reference sequence). In DNA form, the CDR3 reads TGTGCCTGGAGTGTTCCCCCCCTAGATACGCAGTATTTT. This translates into CAWSVPPLDTQYF.

The table lists this clone with a count of one. The genes are TRBV27 and TRBJ2-7; TRBD2 agrees at 11 bases. The junction had 4 bases not matched to a gene; V was cut back by 2 bases and J by 7 bases. Looked up from germline, CDR1 is MNHEY and CDR2 is SMNVEV (reference sequence). The CDR3 consists of 14 residues. CDR3 loop: CASSLTSGSREQYF. DNA for the CDR3: TGTGCCAGCAGTTTAACTAGCGGGAGTAGGGAGCAGTACTTC.

V gene TRBV5-1 combines with J gene TRBJ2-5, with 8 bases identical to TRBD1. V lost 7 bases to trimming and J lost 3 bases; unmatched junction nucleotides: 5. CDR1 SGHRS and CDR2 YFSETQ come from the germline V gene. The CDR3 loop spans 13 amino acids. The CDR3 loop reads CASGGQEEETQYF. The CDR3 DNA reads TGCGCCAGCGGGGGACAGGAAGAAGAGACCCAGTACTTC.

The rearrangement links TRBV4-1 to TRBJ2-7; 8 bases fit TRBD2. CDR1 MGHRA and CDR2 YSYEKL come from the germline V gene. J was trimmed by 2 bases and V by 0 bases; bases with no gene match: 18. This CDR3 contains 20 residues. The CDR3 DNA reads TGCGCCAGCAGCCAAGACCTGACTAGCGTGAGGAGGTGGTACCCCTACGAGCAGTACTTC. Encoded protein: CASSQDLTSVRRWYPYEQYF.

The chain uses TRBV6-6 and TRBJ1-6; a possible D gene is TRBD1 (6 bases). The ends were cut back, 2 bases at V and 10 bases at J, with 18 bases in the middle. Germline-derived CDR1 and CDR2 are MNHNY and SVGAGI (reference sequence). The CDR3 contains 16 residues. In nucleotides, the CDR3 is TGTGCCAGCAGTTACAGGGCCAGGGGTGGGCAATCACCCCTCCACTTT. Residues: CASSYRARGGQSPLHF.

The chain recombines TRBV2 with TRBJ2-7, with 10 bases that match TRBD1. The CDR3 has 14 residues. Germline loops: CDR1 SNHLY, CDR2 FYNNEI. Losses at the gene ends were 3 bases for V and 6 bases for J; bases not matched to a gene: 5. The CDR3 DNA is TGTGCCAGCAGTGATCAGGGACAGGGGTCCGAGCAGTACTTC. Amino acid sequence: CASSDQGQGSEQYF.

V usage is TRBV7-2 and J usage is TRBJ2-7, with TRBD2 identical over 8 bases. The V gene end was trimmed by 5 bases and the J gene end by 5 bases; junction bases not matched to a gene: 8. CDR1 and CDR2 from the germline V gene are SGHTA and FQGNSA. This CDR3 is 14 amino acids long. The CDR3 spells CASSLGTSAHEQYF. The CDR3 nucleotides read TGTGCCAGCAGCCTCGGGACTAGTGCCCACGAGCAGTACTTC.

This chain links TRBV10-2 with TRBJ1-6; D perhaps matches TRBD1 (6 bases). V was pared by 6 bases and J by 7 bases, with 13 bases between. This CDR3 contains 14 residues. Germline V gene sequence: CDR1 WSHSY, CDR2 SAAADI. CDR3 DNA sequence: TGCGCCAGCAGGCCAGGGGCAGTCAATTCACCCCTCCACTTT. Its protein product is CASRPGAVNSPLHF.

This chain joins TRBV25-1 and TRBJ1-2; D is ambiguous. The CDR3 sequence is 14 residues long. V was shortened by 1 base and J by 4 bases, with 10 bases between the two germline ends. Looked up from germline, CDR1 is MGHDK and CDR2 is SYGVNS. CDR3 sequence (DNA): TGTGCCAGCAGTGAATTGTACAGCTCCTATGGCTACACCTTC. Amino acid sequence: CASSELYSSYGYTF.

This clone has just a few counts. J is TRBJ1-1 and V is TRBV7-9; the match to TRBD1 covers 7 bases. Trimming removed 7 bases from V and 2 bases from J; junction bases left unmatched: 10. The CDR3 runs to 15 residues. The V gene's germline CDR1 is SEHNR and CDR2 FQNEAQ (reference sequence). The CDR3 loop reads CASNHGGTANTEAFF. CDR3 DNA sequence: TGTGCCAGCAACCACGGCGGGACAGCCAACACTGAAGCTTTCTTT.

The chain links TRBV10-2 to TRBJ2-4, with D possibly TRBD2 on 6 matching bases. This CDR3 region has 14 residues. Looked up from germline, CDR1 is WSHSY and CDR2 is SAAADI. V dropped 7 bases and J dropped 11 bases, with 21 bases sitting between them. CDR3: CASTDSAGSEVQYF. The CDR3 DNA reads TGCGCCAGCACGGACTCGGCGGGGTCCGAGGTTCAGTACTTC.

This chain connects TRBV5-1 to TRBJ2-5; 10 nucleotides line up with TRBD2. The germline CDR1 and CDR2 sequences are SGHRS and YFSETQ. The length of the CDR3 is 15 residues. Trimming took 4 bases from V and 3 from J; bases not matched to a gene: 6. In nucleotides, the CDR3 is TGCGCCAGCAGCAAACTAGCGGGGTTAAAAGAGACCCAGTACTTC. Its protein product is CASSKLAGLKETQYF.

The chain carries TRBV7-9 and TRBJ1-2; maybe TRBD1 (5 bases). The CDR3 covers 12 residues. Germline assignment: CDR1 SEHNR and CDR2 FQNEAQ (reference sequence). V was trimmed by 3 bases and J by 8 bases, leaving 10 bases between them. The CDR3 nucleotides read TGTGCCAGCAGCTTCCAAGGGGAAGGCTACACCTTC. Translated, it gives CASSFQGEGYTF.

This chain links TRBV2 with TRBJ2-1; 9 positions agree with TRBD2. Trimming removed 8 bases from V and 9 bases from J; junction bases left unmatched: 8. CDR3 length: 13 amino acids. Per germline, CDR1 SNHLY and CDR2 FYNNEI. The CDR3 coding sequence is TGTGCCAGCCAGCGGGGGGTCGGAAGTGAGCAGTTCTTC. It yields the protein CASQRGVGSEQFF. The whole variable domain, remainder taken from reference TRBV2 and TRBJ2-1, is EPEVTQTPSHQVTQMGQEVILRCVPISNHLYFYWYRQILGQKVEFLVSFYNNEISEKSEIFDDQFSVERPDGSNFTLKIRSTKLEDSAMYFCASQRGVGSEQFFGPGTRLTVL.

The rearrangement uses TRBV6-5 and TRBJ1-5; 7 nucleotides agree with TRBD1. The germline V gene has CDR1 MNHEY and CDR2 SVGAGI. CDR3 length equals 15 residues. Trimming at V came to 6 bases and at J to 3 bases, leaving 8 bases not matched to a gene. The CDR3 loop is CASRQTGSTNQPQHF. CDR3 DNA: TGTGCCAGCAGACAGACAGGGAGTACCAATCAGCCCCAGCATTTT.

This sequence joins TRBV7-8 and TRBJ1-2; D remains unclear. Germline V CDR1 and CDR2: SGHVS, FQNEAQ. V gave up 1 base and J gave up 8 bases, with 5 bases separating them. The CDR3 is 11 amino acids. CDR3 amino acids: CASSLVFGYTF. The CDR3 nucleotides read TGTGCCAGCAGCTTAGTCTTCGGCTACACCTTC. Variable domain in full (rest from reference TRBV7-8 and TRBJ1-2): GAGVSQSPRYKVAKRGQDVALRCDPISGHVSLFWYQQALGQGPEFLTYFQNEAQLDKSGLPSDRFFAERPEGSVSTLKIQRTQQEDSAVYLCASSLVFGYTFGSGTRLTVV.

The CDR3 DNA is TGTGCCAGCAGTATGGACAGCTCCTCTGGGGCCAACGTCCTGACTTTC. Amino acid sequence: CASSMDSSSGANVLTF. The chain recombines TRBV6-4 with TRBJ2-6, with D maybe TRBD1 (6 bases). Germline CDR1 and CDR2: MRHNA and SNTAGT. The length of the CDR3 is 16 residues. The V and J ends lost 5 bases and 0 bases respectively, with 11 bases between them.

The chain combines TRBV15 with TRBJ2-7; D perhaps matches TRBD2 (5 bases). Germline V gives CDR1 LNHNV, CDR2 YYDKDF (reference sequence). This CDR3 spans 15 amino acids. The germline V and J ends were trimmed by 0 bases and 6 bases, with 15 bases remaining between them. In nucleotides, the CDR3 is TGTGCCACCAGCAGAGATTTAACGGGGTCGGCCGAGCAGTACGTC. This sequence encodes CATSRDLTGSAEQYV.

The chain links TRBV18 to TRBJ1-5; 8 bases agree with TRBD1. The germline gives CDR1 KGHSH, CDR2 LQKENI. V lost 5 bases to trimming and J lost 4 bases; unmatched junction nucleotides: 4. The CDR3 has 14 residues. The CDR3 here is CASSENRGNQPQHF. CDR3 nucleotide sequence: TGTGCCAGCTCAGAGAACAGGGGGAATCAGCCCCAGCATTTT.

The rearrangement uses TRBV4-3 and TRBJ1-5; D is possibly TRBD1 (5 bases). This CDR3 has 18 residues. CDR1 is LGHNA and CDR2 is YSLEER in the germline V gene. The germline V and J ends were trimmed by 0 bases and 1 base, with 16 bases remaining between them. The CDR3 nucleotides read TGCGCCAGCAGCCAAGATCTTGGTGGGCAGGGCAGCAATCAGCCCCAGCATTTT. Protein: CASSQDLGGQGSNQPQHF.